The 8 T cell receptor beta chains given below trace back to one sample, sequenced in a study of immune evolution from preneoplasia to lung adenocarcinoma. The table came from immunoSEQ multiplex PCR; TCRdb's copy has only in-frame clones and leaves some out. The table lists several thousand clones, 86% of them singletons. Sequenced input: FFPE minimally invasive lung adenocarcinoma tissue. These TCRs come from a person between 65 and 79 years old with lung adenocarcinoma.

This rearrangement joins TRBV27 to TRBJ1-1; no definite D call. From germline, CDR1 is MNHEY and CDR2 SMNVEV (reference sequence). V lost 4 bases and J 5 bases, leaving 11 bases between the germline ends. CDR3 length: 13 residues. The CDR3 bases are TGTGCCAGCAGTTCTCTCTGGGCGACTGAAGCTTTCTTT. Residues: CASSSLWATEAFF.

The rearrangement links TRBV2 to TRBJ1-1; possible D gene TRBD1, 5 bases. V was trimmed by 8 bases and J by 0 bases, leaving 16 bases between them. The CDR3 length is 15 residues. Germline V gives CDR1 SNHLY, CDR2 FYNNEI. CDR3 in amino acids: CASGSRQPMNTEAFF. The CDR3 nucleotides are TGTGCCAGCGGGTCGAGACAGCCTATGAACACTGAAGCTTTCTTT.

This rearrangement joins TRBV11-2 to TRBJ2-1, with D possibly being TRBD1 (5 bases). V lost 3 bases to trimming and J lost 15 bases, with 12 bases between them. Germline V lookup: CDR1 SGHAT, CDR2 FQNNGV. This CDR3 is 11 amino acids long. CDR3 loop: CASSLTVGVFF. The DNA of the CDR3 is TGTGCCAGCAGCTTGACAGTAGGGGTGTTCTTC.

The chain employs TRBV7-8 and TRBJ2-7, with a weak D call TRBD2 (7 bases). Trimming shortened V by 5 bases and J by 3 bases, and 20 bases separated the two germline ends. In germline, CDR1 is SGHVS, CDR2 FQNEAQ. This CDR3 spans 16 amino acids. The CDR3 DNA is TGTGCCAGCAGCCCACGGGTAGGGGGGGCTCACTACGAGCAGTACTTC. Translation: CASSPRVGGAHYEQYF.

This chain uses TRBV10-2 with TRBJ2-7; D is unresolved. Germline CDR1 is WSHSY and CDR2 is SAAADI. The length of the CDR3 is 12 residues. Trimming shortened V by 7 bases and J by 0 bases, and 7 bases separated the two germline ends. CDR3 bases: TGCGCCAGCATCGACCACTCCTACGAGCAGTACTTC. Translating it yields CASIDHSYEQYF.

This chain connects TRBV28 to TRBJ1-1; maybe TRBD1 (5 bases). The CDR3 runs 11 residues. Germline CDR1 and CDR2: MDHEN and SYDVKM. V shed 6 bases and J shed 10 bases, with 12 bases lying between them. The CDR3 region has the DNA TGTGCCAGCAGCCAATGGGGCCCAGCTTTCTTT. Its protein product is CASSQWGPAFF. Complete variable domain (other parts from reference TRBV28 and TRBJ1-1): DVKVTQSSRYLVKRTGEKVFLECVQDMDHENMFWYRQDPGLGLRLIYFSYDVKMKEKGDIPEGYSVSREKKERFSLILESASTNQTSMYLCASSQWGPAFFGQGTRLTVV.

The CDR3 loop reads CASSLAGRRGYTF. CDR3 nucleotide sequence: TGTGCCAGCAGTTTGGCAGGAAGGCGGGGCTACACCTTC. The genes are TRBV27 and TRBJ1-2; no clear D. The CDR3 has 13 residues. In germline, CDR1 is MNHEY, CDR2 SMNVEV (reference sequence). V was pared by 3 bases and J by 8 bases, with 13 bases between.

The chain is built from TRBV11-2 and TRBJ1-2; a weak D match, TRBD1 (6 bases). Germline V gene sequence: CDR1 SGHAT, CDR2 FQNNGV. The CDR3 has 15 amino acids. Deletions cut 0 bases from V and 8 bases from J, with 16 bases between. The chain's CDR3 is CASSLEGATSGGYTF. In DNA form, the CDR3 reads TGTGCCAGCAGCTTAGAGGGGGCCACCTCGGGAGGCTACACCTTC. The variable domain in full, with the rest retrieved from reference TRBV11-2 and TRBJ1-2, is EAGVAQSPRYKIIEKRQSVAFWCNPISGHATLYWYQQILGQGPKLLIQFQNNGVVDDSQLPKDRFSAERLKGVDSTLKIQPAKLEDSAVYLCASSLEGATSGGYTFGSGTRLTVV.